The 27 T cell receptor beta chains below all came from one sample that was sequenced in a study of graft-versus-host responses after intestinal transplantation. Their antigen targets remain unknown. The data were produced by immunoSEQ multiplex PCR, yet TCRdb's version contains in-frame clones alone and is incomplete. The sample comprises tens of thousands of clones, around nine tenths of which are singletons, and 5% to 6.5% rests with the top ten. The input for sequencing was unstimulated CD8+ T cells sorted from spleen or lymph node cells, taken before intestinal transplant. The receptors come from a human donor who received an intestinal transplant.

The chain combines TRBV27 with TRBJ1-2; possible D gene TRBD1, 5 bases. V dropped 5 bases and J dropped 8 bases, with 15 bases sitting between them. Germline V gene data show CDR1 as MNHEY and CDR2 as SMNVEV (reference sequence). The CDR3 consists of 13 residues. CDR3 sequence (DNA): TGTGCCAGCAGTAGGGACTTCCCGGCGGGCTACACCTTC. Protein: CASSRDFPAGYTF.

This chain links TRBV6-4 with TRBJ2-2; D unclear. Trimming removed 0 bases at V and 2 bases at J, with 4 bases between. The CDR3 is 14 residues long. The germline CDR1 and CDR2 sequences are MRHNA and SNTAGT. The DNA of the CDR3 is TGTGCCAGCAGTGACTCGACTAACACCGGGGAGCTGTTTTTT. Translating it yields CASSDSTNTGELFF.

The chain has TRBV27 and TRBJ2-7; 8 bases are shared with TRBD1. V was pared by 6 bases and J by 3 bases, with 4 bases of the junction left unmatched. Germline V gives CDR1 MNHEY, CDR2 SMNVEV (reference sequence). The CDR3 has 13 amino acids. The CDR3 nucleotides are TGTGCCAGCAGAACAGGGGGTAGCTACGAGCAGTACTTC. This gives the protein CASRTGGSYEQYF.

The chain carries TRBV5-6 and TRBJ1-1, with D possibly matching TRBD1 (5 bases). The CDR3 consists of 13 residues. V lost 5 bases to trimming and J lost 3 bases, with 11 bases between them. CDR1 and CDR2 (germline): SGHDT, YYEEEE. Here the CDR3 DNA reads TGTGCCAGCAGTCCAGGGATGGACACTGAAGCTTTCTTT. It translates to CASSPGMDTEAFF.

The chain couples TRBV5-4 to TRBJ2-7; 9 positions match TRBD1. This CDR3 region has 15 residues. The V and J ends lost 0 bases and 3 bases, in that order; junction bases with no gene match: 4. Germline CDR1 and CDR2: SGHNT and YYREEE (reference sequence). The CDR3 protein is CASSLGDREYYEQYF. The CDR3 DNA is TGTGCCAGCAGCTTGGGGGACAGGGAATACTACGAGCAGTACTTC.

The J gene is TRBJ2-1, the V gene TRBV6-6, with D possibly TRBD2 on 6 matching bases. The CDR3 spans 14 residues. V dropped 5 bases and J dropped 3 bases, with 11 bases sitting between them. From germline, CDR1 is MNHNY and CDR2 SVGAGI (reference sequence). Here the CDR3 reads CASSDEDYYNEQFF. CDR3 coding DNA: TGTGCCAGCAGTGATGAGGACTACTACAATGAGCAGTTCTTC.

As regards this clone: Other nucleotide sequences from this sample produce the same CDR3. The V call is TRBV5-1, the J call TRBJ1-1, with 10 bases lining up with TRBD1. Germline lookup yields CDR1 SGHRS and CDR2 YFSETQ. The ends lost 0 bases at V and 5 bases at J; junction bases unmatched: 4. This CDR3 is built from 15 residues. The CDR3 region has the DNA TGCGCCAGCAGCTTGGGGGACAGGGGAAGGACTGAAGCTTTCTTT. This gives the protein CASSLGDRGRTEAFF.

The chain recombines TRBV10-1 with TRBJ2-1; 7 nucleotides align to TRBD1. The CDR3 contains 16 residues. Germline V gene data show CDR1 as WNHNN and CDR2 as SYGVQD (reference sequence). The ends lost 2 bases at V and 4 bases at J; junction bases unmatched: 8. CDR3 bases: TGCGCCAGCAGTGAGGTCCTGGGACAGTTATACAATGAGCAGTTCTTC. Translated: CASSEVLGQLYNEQFF.

This clone was seen just once. This chain joins TRBV6-6 and TRBJ2-4, with D perhaps being TRBD1 or TRBD2 (6 bases each). This CDR3 comprises 14 residues. V was clipped by 7 bases and J by 1 base, with 11 bases between them. Germline V CDR1 and CDR2: MNHNY, SVGAGI (reference sequence). The CDR3 spells CASTLGGAKNIQYF. The CDR3 nucleotides are TGTGCCAGCACCTTAGGGGGGGCCAAAAACATTCAGTACTTC.

This clone has a handful of counts. The chain recombines TRBV14 with TRBJ2-7, with D perhaps matching TRBD1 or TRBD2 (5 bases each). The CDR3 length is 13 residues. V was shortened by 4 bases and J by 2 bases, with 9 bases between the two germline ends. The germline CDR1 and CDR2 sequences are SGHDN and FVKESK. CDR3 DNA: TGTGCCAGCAGCCGGGGGACCGCCTACGAGCAGTACTTC. As protein: CASSRGTAYEQYF.

The V gene is TRBV6-5, the J gene TRBJ2-4; D remains unclear. The germline V gene has CDR1 MNHEY and CDR2 SVGAGI. Deletions cut 2 bases from V and 0 bases from J, with 11 bases between. The CDR3 consists of 16 residues. CDR3 amino acids: CASSYPPGVAKNIQYF. The CDR3 DNA reads as TGTGCCAGCAGTTACCCCCCTGGGGTAGCCAAAAACATTCAGTACTTC.

In this sample, this clone turned up once. The chain uses TRBV6-4 and TRBJ1-2, with TRBD1 matching over 8 bases. From germline, CDR1 is MRHNA and CDR2 SNTAGT. Trimming removed 2 bases from V and 1 base from J; junction bases left unmatched: 9. CDR3 length: 17 residues. Here the CDR3 reads CASSDPGPTGDNYGYTF. The CDR3 DNA sequence: TGTGCCAGCAGTGACCCCGGTCCGACAGGGGATAACTATGGCTACACCTTC.

The rearrangement links TRBV5-1 to TRBJ2-7; 7 bases align to TRBD1. From germline, CDR1 is SGHRS and CDR2 YFSETQ. Trimming at V came to 7 bases and at J to 3 bases, leaving 13 bases not matched to a gene. CDR3 length: 15 residues. CDR3 sequence reads: CASSSSGTANYEQYF. CDR3 DNA: TGCGCCAGCTCTTCCTCTGGGACAGCCAACTACGAGCAGTACTTC.

This sequence joins TRBV5-1 and TRBJ2-2; tentative D call: TRBD1 (5 bases). The germline V gene has CDR1 SGHRS and CDR2 YFSETQ. Trimming shortened V by 0 bases and J by 6 bases, and 12 bases separated the two germline ends. This CDR3 region has 15 residues. The CDR3 here is CASSLAMSGPGELFF. In nucleotides, the CDR3 is TGCGCCAGCAGCTTGGCCATGTCAGGGCCCGGGGAGCTGTTTTTT.

The genes are TRBV5-1 and TRBJ2-7; 10 bases are a match to TRBD2. V dropped 0 bases and J dropped 1; count of bases not matched to a gene: 10. The CDR3 consists of 18 residues. CDR1 is SGHRS and CDR2 is YFSETQ in the germline V gene. The chain's CDR3 is CASSLVGLAEPRSYEQYF. CDR3 in DNA: TGCGCCAGCAGCTTGGTAGGACTAGCGGAACCCAGGTCCTACGAGCAGTACTTC.

The rearrangement uses TRBV5-6 and TRBJ1-5, with 8 bases lining up with TRBD1. Germline values: CDR1 SGHDT, CDR2 YYEEEE. The V segment lost 0 bases and the J segment 4 bases; nucleotides outside the gene matches: 9. The CDR3 covers 17 residues. The chain's CDR3 is CASSLAGGEYRNQPQHF. The CDR3 DNA reads TGTGCCAGCAGCTTGGCAGGGGGCGAATATAGGAATCAGCCCCAGCATTTT.

The CDR3 DNA follows: TGTGCCAGCAGCTTATATCTGGGCTACGAGCAGTACTTC. It translates to CASSLYLGYEQYF. The J gene is TRBJ2-7, the V gene TRBV11-2, with D uncertain. CDR1 and CDR2 from the germline V gene are SGHAT and FQNNGV. The length of the CDR3 is 13 residues. V lost 2 bases, J lost 3 bases, and 8 bases lay in between.

The chain uses TRBV6-5 and TRBJ2-6; D uncertain. The CDR3 is made up of 15 amino acids. Germline-derived CDR1 and CDR2 are MNHEY and SVGAGI. V was trimmed by 8 bases and J by 1 base, leaving 12 bases between them. This CDR3 reads CASYRRVSGANVLTF. CDR3 nucleotides: TGTGCCAGCTATCGACGGGTTTCTGGGGCCAACGTCCTGACTTTC.

V gene TRBV14 combines with J gene TRBJ2-7, with D perhaps TRBD2 (6 bases). Germline V gene data show CDR1 as SGHDN and CDR2 as FVKESK. The CDR3 length is 13 residues. The ends were cut back, 4 bases at V and 3 bases at J, with 10 bases in the middle. The CDR3 DNA sequence: TGTGCCAGCAGCCCGGCGGGGTTCTACGAGCAGTACTTC. Translated: CASSPAGFYEQYF. Complete variable domain (other parts from reference TRBV14 and TRBJ2-7): EAGVTQFPSHSVIEKGQTVTLRCDPISGHDNLYWYRRVMGKEIKFLLHFVKESKQDESGMPNNRFLAERTGGTYSTLKVQPAELEDSGVYFCASSPAGFYEQYFGPGTRLTVT.

CDR3 amino acids: CASSTRTWGETQYF. CDR3 sequence (DNA): TGTGCCAGCAGCACACGGACCTGGGGGGAGACCCAGTACTTC. The rearrangement joins TRBV13 to TRBJ2-5; D tentatively reads TRBD1 or TRBD2 (5 bases each). The ends were cut back, 5 bases at V and 5 bases at J, with 15 bases in the middle. Germline CDR1 and CDR2: PRHDT and FYEKMQ (reference sequence). The CDR3 consists of 14 residues.

This chain connects TRBV4-1 to TRBJ2-1; 7 bases fit TRBD2. This CDR3 region has 13 residues. With V trimmed by 4 bases and J by 7 bases, 4 bases remained unmatched. Germline assignment: CDR1 MGHRA and CDR2 YSYEKL. CDR3 nucleotide sequence: TGCGCCAGCAGCCTCTCTAGCGGAAATGAGCAGTTCTTC. Translation gives CASSLSSGNEQFF.

The V gene is TRBV11-3, the J gene TRBJ2-3; 13 nucleotides agree with TRBD2. Germline assignment: CDR1 SGHNT and CDR2 YENEEA. J gave up 6 bases and V 5 bases, and 8 bases lay outside the gene matches. There are 16 residues in the CDR3. CDR3 sequence: CASSPGTSGAVDTQYF. The CDR3, as DNA: TGTGCCAGCAGCCCTGGGACTAGCGGGGCGGTGGATACGCAGTATTTT.

The chain employs TRBV2 and TRBJ2-3; the D gene is possibly TRBD2 (7 bases). Germline V lookup: CDR1 SNHLY, CDR2 FYNNEI. V lost 8 bases to trimming and J lost 6 bases, with 21 bases between them. There are 15 residues in the CDR3. Here the CDR3 reads CASRSGGALRDTQYF. As DNA, the CDR3 is TGTGCCAGCCGAAGTGGGGGGGCCCTCAGGGATACGCAGTATTTT.

The genes are TRBV9 and TRBJ2-1; no definite D call. The CDR3 is 13 amino acids. Germline CDR1 and CDR2: SGDLS and YYNGEE. The V and J ends lost 0 bases and 4 bases respectively, with 5 bases between them. CDR3 nucleotide sequence: TGTGCCAGCAGCGTAGGGGATTACAATGAGCAGTTCTTC. Translation gives CASSVGDYNEQFF.

This rearrangement joins TRBV9 to TRBJ2-3, with TRBD2 matching over 8 bases. The V segment lost 0 bases and the J segment 0 bases; nucleotides outside the gene matches: 9. The CDR3 totals 18 residues. The V gene's germline CDR1 is SGDLS and CDR2 YYNGEE. CDR3 sequence (DNA): TGTGCCAGCAGCGTAGCGGGGGGGCCCCAGTCTAGCACAGATACGCAGTATTTT. Translating gives CASSVAGGPQSSTDTQYF.

This chain links TRBV29-1 with TRBJ2-3; D not resolved. Trimming shortened V by 3 bases and J by 0 bases, and 19 bases separated the two germline ends. CDR1 is SQVTM, CDR2 ANQGSEA, per germline. The CDR3 spans 17 residues. CDR3 nucleotides: TGCAGCGTTGAGGCGTCGTGGAAGGTCTCTAGCACAGATACGCAGTATTTT. It codes for CSVEASWKVSSTDTQYF.

This chain uses TRBV6-5 with TRBJ1-6; perhaps TRBD1 as D (6 bases). V was pared by 6 bases and J by 8 bases, with 14 bases between. This CDR3 is 14 amino acids long. Germline CDR1 MNHEY, CDR2 SVGAGI. The CDR3 reads CASRLTGGDSPLHF. The DNA of the CDR3 is TGTGCCAGCAGGTTGACAGGAGGTGATTCACCCCTCCACTTT.